These 30 T cell receptor beta chains originate from one sample sequenced in a study of T cell changes during pregnancy in multiple sclerosis. The protocol was immunoSEQ multiplex PCR, while the TCRdb copy is restricted to in-frame clones and leaves out a portion. The profile covers 52,000 or so clones, with approximately 90% appearing a single time and around 0.58% taken by the ten largest. Sample: CD4+ T cells from peripheral blood mononuclear cells, taken in the first trimester of pregnancy. The receptors were sampled from a female donor with multiple sclerosis, enrolled in a pregnancy study.

V usage is TRBV5-4 and J usage is TRBJ2-7, with TRBD2 matching over 12 bases. This CDR3 region has 17 residues. Trimming at V came to 5 bases and at J to 2 bases, leaving 11 bases not matched to a gene. CDR1 is SGHNT and CDR2 is YYREEE in the germline V gene (reference sequence). This CDR3 reads CASSPTRTSGTPYEQYF. CDR3 nucleotide sequence: TGTGCCAGCAGTCCGACGAGGACTAGCGGGACCCCCTACGAGCAGTACTTC. Full variable domain (outside the CDR3, taken from reference TRBV5-4 and TRBJ2-7): ETGVTQSPTHLIKTRGQQVTLRCSSQSGHNTVSWYQQALGQGPQFIFQYYREEENGRGNFPPRFSGLQFPNYSSELNVNALELDDSALYLCASSPTRTSGTPYEQYFGPGTRLTVT.

The V and J genes are TRBV19 and TRBJ2-4; tentative D call: TRBD1 (6 bases). The germline V gene has CDR1 LNHDA and CDR2 SQIVND (reference sequence). V shed 0 bases and J shed 6 bases, with 9 bases lying between them. The CDR3 is 14 residues long. This CDR3 reads CASSIEGAGNIQYF. In nucleotides, the CDR3 is TGTGCCAGTAGTATAGAGGGGGCAGGAAACATTCAGTACTTC.

The V gene is TRBV9, the J gene TRBJ2-7; weak D call: TRBD2 (6 bases). V was trimmed by 0 bases and J by 0 bases, leaving 16 bases between them. Germline V gene lookup returns CDR1 SGDLS and CDR2 YYNGEE. This CDR3 spans 17 amino acids. The CDR3: CASSVVWRGRGSYEQYF. The CDR3, as DNA: TGTGCCAGCAGCGTAGTCTGGCGGGGCCGGGGCTCCTACGAGCAGTACTTC.

This clone has only one observation. The chain couples TRBV4-1 to TRBJ1-6; D not certain. This CDR3 has 15 amino acids. With 1 base removed from V and 9 bases from J, the gap between germline ends came to 13 bases. Germline V gives CDR1 MGHRA, CDR2 YSYEKL. The CDR3 coding sequence is TGCGCCAGCAGCCAAGGGGGAGGGCGGCGTTCACCCCTCCACTTT. It yields the protein CASSQGGGRRSPLHF.

V and J are TRBV6-5 and TRBJ2-7, with TRBD2 matching 15 bases. CDR1 MNHEY and CDR2 SVGAGI come from the germline V gene. V shed 2 bases and J 2 bases; nucleotides not matched to a gene: 1. The CDR3 has 16 amino acids. DNA for the CDR3: TGTGCCAGCAGTTACGGACTAGCGGGAGGGCCCTACGAGCAGTACTTC. Translation gives CASSYGLAGGPYEQYF.

The table lists this clone with a few counts. The J gene is TRBJ1-2, the V gene TRBV27; D gene ambiguous. CDR3 size: 13 residues. V dropped 3 bases and J dropped 2 bases, with 7 bases sitting between them. Germline V lookup: CDR1 MNHEY, CDR2 SMNVEV (reference sequence). Here the CDR3 DNA reads TGTGCCAGCAGTTTCGAGGGAAACTATGGCTACACCTTC. This gives the protein CASSFEGNYGYTF.

A single count supports this clone. The J gene is TRBJ2-2, the V gene TRBV6-5; TRBD1 aligns across 9 bases. V dropped 2 bases and J dropped 7; count of bases not matched to a gene: 5. The CDR3 contains 15 residues. From germline, CDR1 is MNHEY and CDR2 SVGAGI. The CDR3, as DNA: TGTGCCAGCAGTTACCGGGGACAGGGTGTCGGGGAGCTGTTTTTT. This translates into CASSYRGQGVGELFF.

V gene TRBV5-1 combines with J gene TRBJ1-5; D not resolved. The V gene's germline CDR1 is SGHRS and CDR2 YFSETQ. V lost 0 bases to trimming and J lost 5 bases, with 6 bases between them. The CDR3 is 13 amino acids. The CDR3 sequence: CASSLGGDQPQHF. DNA for the CDR3: TGCGCCAGCAGCTTGGGGGGAGATCAGCCCCAGCATTTT. Together with reference TRBV5-1 and TRBJ1-5, the CDR3 gives the full variable domain: KAGVTQTPRYLIKTRGQQVTLSCSPISGHRSVSWYQQTPGQGLQFLFEYFSETQRNKGNFPGRFSGRQFSNSRSEMNVSTLELGDSALYLCASSLGGDQPQHFGDGTRLSIL.

The chain has TRBV6-4 and TRBJ1-6; D is possibly TRBD1 (5 bases). CDR1 is MRHNA, CDR2 SNTAGT, per germline. The germline V and J ends were trimmed by 5 bases and 7 bases, with 9 bases remaining between them. The CDR3 is 13 residues long. DNA for the CDR3: TGTGCCAGCAGTCGGGGGAACAATTCACCCCTCCACTTT. Translation: CASSRGNNSPLHF.

The chain recombines TRBV9 with TRBJ1-6; TRBD1 aligns across 7 bases. Germline CDR1 is SGDLS and CDR2 is YYNGEE. This CDR3 region has 17 residues. Trimming removed 1 base from V and 10 bases from J; junction bases left unmatched: 14. CDR3 nucleotides: TGTGCCAGCAGCGTAAATGAATTGACAGGGTTAGGATCACCCCTCCACTTT. The encoded protein is CASSVNELTGLGSPLHF.

The chain is built from TRBV5-5 and TRBJ1-2; TRBD1 matches 7 bases. Trimming cost V 0 bases and J 6 bases; bases outside gene matches: 5. The CDR3 runs 14 residues. Germline-derived CDR1 and CDR2 are SGHKS and YYEKEE (reference sequence). CDR3: CASSLGRGDDGYTF. In nucleotides, the CDR3 is TGTGCCAGCAGCTTGGGCAGGGGGGATGATGGCTACACCTTC.

The chain carries TRBV9 and TRBJ1-2, with a weak D call TRBD1 (5 bases). The CDR3 runs 14 residues. V was shortened by 0 bases and J by 8 bases, with 14 bases between the two germline ends. Germline CDR1 is SGDLS and CDR2 is YYNGEE. This CDR3 reads CASSVDPGGGGYTF. The CDR3 bases are TGTGCCAGCAGCGTAGATCCCGGGGGTGGCGGCTACACCTTC. The full variable domain, completed using reference TRBV9 and TRBJ1-2, is DSGVTQTPKHLITATGQRVTLRCSPRSGDLSVYWYQQSLDQGLQFLIQYYNGEERAKGNILERFSAQQFPDLHSELNLSSLELGDSALYFCASSVDPGGGGYTFGSGTRLTVV.

The rearrangement links TRBV5-1 to TRBJ2-5; no clear D. Trimming removed 2 bases at V and 3 bases at J, with 5 bases between. CDR1 is SGHRS, CDR2 YFSETQ, per germline. This CDR3 comprises 12 residues. The CDR3 sequence is CASSFEKETQYF. CDR3 DNA sequence: TGCGCCAGCAGCTTCGAGAAAGAGACCCAGTACTTC. Drawing the rest from reference TRBV5-1 and TRBJ2-5, the complete variable domain is KAGVTQTPRYLIKTRGQQVTLSCSPISGHRSVSWYQQTPGQGLQFLFEYFSETQRNKGNFPGRFSGRQFSNSRSEMNVSTLELGDSALYLCASSFEKETQYFGPGTRLLVL.

This CDR3 reads CASSYQDRNNQPQHF. DNA of the CDR3: TGTGCCAGCAGTTACCAAGACAGAAACAATCAGCCCCAGCATTTT. The chain couples TRBV6-5 to TRBJ1-5; tentative D call: TRBD1 (5 bases). CDR1 is MNHEY and CDR2 is SVGAGI in the germline V gene. The CDR3 spans 15 residues. Trimming took off 2 bases at V and 3 bases at J, with 11 bases between the two ends.

V and J are TRBV5-1 and TRBJ2-1; D might be TRBD1 (6 bases). CDR3 length: 17 amino acids. The germline V gene has CDR1 SGHRS and CDR2 YFSETQ. V was clipped by 0 bases and J by 1 base, with 14 bases between them. The CDR3 DNA follows: TGCGCCAGCAGCTTGGCCTTAGGACAGAGGTCCTACAATGAGCAGTTCTTC. As protein: CASSLALGQRSYNEQFF.

V is TRBV6-6 and J is TRBJ2-7; 7 bases map to TRBD2. CDR1 is MNHNY, CDR2 SVGAGI, per germline (reference sequence). The CDR3 covers 14 residues. V lost 6 bases and J lost 0; bases outside the gene matches: 5. For the CDR3, the DNA is TGTGCCAGCAGGGAGCGGGAATCCTCCTACGAGCAGTACTTC. This encodes CASRERESSYEQYF.

The J gene is TRBJ1-4, the V gene TRBV28; no reliable D call. With 6 bases removed from V and 6 bases from J, the gap between germline ends came to 11 bases. Germline V lookup: CDR1 MDHEN, CDR2 SYDVKM. CDR3 length: 13 amino acids. CDR3 bases: TGTGCCAGCAGCTCCTTGAGGGATGAAAAACTGTTTTTT. Amino acid sequence: CASSSLRDEKLFF.

The chain recombines TRBV19 with TRBJ1-4; D unresolved. CDR1 and CDR2 from the germline V gene are LNHDA and SQIVND (reference sequence). Trimming stripped 1 base from V and 8 bases from J, with 8 bases between. The CDR3 spans 13 residues. CDR3: CASSIVKQEKLFF. DNA for the CDR3: TGTGCCAGTAGTATAGTGAAACAGGAAAAACTGTTTTTT.

The chain uses TRBV7-3 and TRBJ2-1; D ambiguous. The CDR3 is 15 amino acids. V shed 2 bases and J shed 2 bases, with 10 bases lying between them. Germline CDR1 reads SGHTA; CDR2 reads FQGTGA. CDR3 sequence: CASSLSGSAYNEQFF. The CDR3 nucleotides read TGTGCCAGCAGCTTATCAGGTTCGGCCTACAATGAGCAGTTCTTC.

V is TRBV6-6 and J is TRBJ2-7; D perhaps matches TRBD2 (6 bases). Trimming cost V 8 bases and J 2 bases, with 13 bases left between them. Germline CDR1 MNHNY, CDR2 SVGAGI (reference sequence). The CDR3 is 13 amino acids. CDR3 sequence reads: CASGGVPTYEQYF. CDR3 bases: TGTGCCAGCGGAGGGGTCCCCACCTACGAGCAGTACTTC.

This clone was picked up one time. V gene TRBV7-2 combines with J gene TRBJ1-3, with D hard to call. CDR3 size: 17 residues. CDR1 and CDR2 (germline): SGHTA, FQGNSA. V shed 0 bases and J shed 3 bases, with 15 bases lying between them. The CDR3: CASSLAGSWGGGNTIYF. The CDR3 DNA sequence: TGTGCCAGCAGCTTAGCGGGTTCCTGGGGAGGTGGAAACACCATATATTTT.

This chain uses TRBV5-1 with TRBJ2-7; no firm D call. V dropped 2 bases and J dropped 6 bases, with 9 bases sitting between them. Germline CDR1 reads SGHRS; CDR2 reads YFSETQ. The length of the CDR3 is 12 residues. CDR3 in amino acids: CASSFLNGEQYF. DNA of the CDR3: TGCGCCAGCAGCTTCCTCAACGGCGAGCAGTACTTC.

The rearrangement links TRBV6-6 to TRBJ2-5; TRBD2 matches 7 bases. Germline V lookup: CDR1 MNHNY, CDR2 SVGAGI (reference sequence). This CDR3 has 12 residues. The J segment lost 5 bases and the V segment lost 8 bases, leaving 5 bases of the junction unmatched. The CDR3 loop reads CASSGRDETQYF. CDR3 in DNA: TGTGCCAGCTCAGGGAGGGACGAGACCCAGTACTTC.

This chain connects TRBV7-8 to TRBJ2-1; 8 bases fit TRBD2. J gave up 8 bases and V 0 bases, and 12 bases lay outside the gene matches. Germline CDR1 is SGHVS and CDR2 is FQNEAQ. The CDR3 loop spans 17 amino acids. The CDR3: CASSLAVLGTSKDEQFF. The CDR3 bases are TGTGCCAGCAGCTTAGCGGTCCTCGGGACTAGTAAAGATGAGCAGTTCTTC.

The V call is TRBV4-1, the J call TRBJ1-5; D unclear. Germline CDR1 and CDR2: MGHRA and YSYEKL. The CDR3 has 15 amino acids. Trimming pared 0 bases from V and 0 bases from J, leaving 6 bases between. CDR3 protein: CASSQDHSSNQPQHF. As DNA, the CDR3 is TGCGCCAGCAGCCAAGATCACAGTAGCAATCAGCCCCAGCATTTT.

The gene calls are TRBV29-1 and TRBJ2-7; tentatively, D is TRBD2 (6 bases). Germline V gene lookup returns CDR1 SQVTM and CDR2 ANQGSEA. The V gene lost 4 bases and the J gene lost 6 bases, with 16 bases spanning the gap. The CDR3 is 13 amino acids. This chain's CDR3 is CSVGGVATSEQYF. CDR3 DNA sequence: TGCAGCGTTGGGGGGGTTGCTACCAGCGAGCAGTACTTC.

The chain combines TRBV7-3 with TRBJ2-3, with D perhaps TRBD1 (6 bases). Germline V gene sequence: CDR1 SGHTA, CDR2 FQGTGA. This CDR3 comprises 15 residues. V lost 1 base and J lost 5, with 13 bases in between. CDR3 bases: TGTGCCAGCAGCTTAAGGGCCCAGGGGAGAGATACGCAGTATTTT. Residues: CASSLRAQGRDTQYF.

The V and J genes are TRBV7-2 and TRBJ2-1; D might be TRBD1 (5 bases). The germline CDR1 and CDR2 sequences are SGHTA and FQGNSA. V lost 6 bases and J lost 10, with 13 bases in between. This CDR3 has 12 amino acids. Here the CDR3 DNA reads TGTGCCAGCAGACAGGCGGCAGAGGAGCAGTTCTTC. It codes for CASRQAAEEQFF.

This rearrangement joins TRBV5-4 to TRBJ2-3; possibly TRBD2 for D (5 bases). Germline CDR1 reads SGHNT; CDR2 reads YYREEE (reference sequence). CDR3 length: 13 residues. V shed 1 base and J shed 5 bases, with 8 bases lying between them. CDR3 coding DNA: TGTGCCAGCAGCTTGAATCGGGAAGATACGCAGTATTTT. Protein: CASSLNREDTQYF.

The chain uses TRBV9 and TRBJ2-1, with 10 bases identical to TRBD1. V shed 8 bases, J shed 8 bases, and the junction held 10 bases outside the gene matches. Germline V gene lookup returns CDR1 SGDLS and CDR2 YYNGEE. CDR3 length: 14 amino acids. For the CDR3, the DNA is TGTGCCAGTTCCGGGACAGGGGCGGTGGATGAGCAGTTCTTC. This codes for CASSGTGAVDEQFF.